These 8 T cell receptor beta chains were all obtained from the same sample, sequenced in a study of blood T cells in healthy people across ages. For the second PCR, which ran for roughly 7 to 11 cycles, a sample-barcoded 5' primer and a J-beta primer mix were used. TCRdb processed the 5' RACE reads anew with MiXCR; each CDR3 protein has one entry. The table records roughly 1.4 million distinct CDR3 sequences, around 55% of them present only once. Sample: blood. The receptors originated from a man aged 18 to 30 in good health.

This clonotype was seen a handful of times. Germline is not matched at one junction end, which may reflect a read error. V and J are TRBV5-6 and TRBJ2-7, with TRBD1 matching over 7 bases. Per germline, CDR1 SGHDT and CDR2 YYEEEE. The CDR3 is 14 residues long. The chain's CDR3 is CASSTGTVSHEQYF. The CDR3, as DNA: TGTGCCAGCAGCACCGGGACAGTCTCCCACGAGCAGTACTTC.

The genes are TRBV12-3 or TRBV12-4 and TRBJ2-7; 9 bases match TRBD2. The trim removed 1 base at V and 4 bases at J, leaving 5 bases unmatched. The CDR3 runs to 15 residues. The CDR3 protein is CASSLVAGEGYEQYF. The CDR3 DNA reads as TGTGCCAGCAGTTTAGTAGCGGGGGAGGGTTACGAGCAGTACTTC.

DNA for the CDR3: TGCGCCAGCAGCCAAGAAGCGGGACCACTGGGGAACACTGAAGCTTTCTTT. Translation gives CASSQEAGPLGNTEAFF. V usage is TRBV4-3 and J usage is TRBJ1-1, with D perhaps matching TRBD1 (5 bases). V gave up 0 bases and J gave up 1 base, with 15 bases separating them. The CDR3 totals 17 residues. The V gene's germline CDR1 is LGHNA and CDR2 YSLEER.

A few counts support this clonotype. The rearrangement joins TRBV12-3 or TRBV12-4 to TRBJ2-7, with D maybe TRBD1 (6 bases). The length of the CDR3 is 14 residues. V was shortened by 4 bases and J by 2 bases, with 12 bases between the two germline ends. The CDR3 sequence is CASSSGAIPYEQYF. The CDR3 DNA follows: TGTGCCAGCAGTTCAGGGGCAATCCCCTACGAGCAGTACTTC.

The V call is TRBV4-3, the J call TRBJ1-1, with 7 bases aligning to TRBD1. J gave up 6 bases and V 8 bases, and 18 bases lay outside the gene matches. This CDR3 has 16 amino acids. Germline values: CDR1 LGHNA, CDR2 YSLEER. This CDR3 is CASRQTYRGGRAEAFF. Written as DNA, the CDR3 is TGCGCCAGCCGACAAACTTACAGGGGAGGTAGAGCTGAAGCTTTCTTT.

CDR3 residues: CASSSSDSTDTQYF. For the CDR3, the DNA is TGTGCCAGCAGTTCTAGCGACTCCACAGATACGCAGTATTTT. This chain joins TRBV12-3 or TRBV12-4 and TRBJ2-3, with a possible D match to TRBD2 (6 bases). The V gene lost 4 bases and the J gene lost 2 bases, with 10 bases spanning the gap. There are 14 residues in the CDR3.

The chain employs TRBV29-1 and TRBJ2-5, with a tentative D call TRBD1 (5 bases). Per the germline V gene, CDR1 is SQVTM and CDR2 is ANQGSEA. Trimming pared 7 bases from V and 5 bases from J, leaving 11 bases between. The CDR3 is 11 residues long. CDR3 sequence: CSAVGRETQYF. The CDR3 nucleotides are TGCAGCGCCGTGGGGCGGGAGACCCAGTACTTC.

The rearrangement uses TRBV5-1 and TRBJ1-2; tentatively, D is TRBD1 (6 bases). The CDR3 runs to 14 residues. Trimming pared 3 bases from V and 8 bases from J, leaving 17 bases between. Germline V gene lookup returns CDR1 SGHRS and CDR2 YFSETQ. The CDR3 sequence: CASSWGASMGGYTF. CDR3 sequence (DNA): TGCGCCAGCAGCTGGGGGGCCTCTATGGGAGGCTACACCTTC.